This T cell receptor beta chain was found in a study of CD8+ T cells in alopecia areata. Findings and limits, study-wide: Affected scalp, especially in alopecia totalis/universalis, had a higher clonality than normal scalp did.

The CDR3 consists of 14 residues. V was trimmed by 4 bases and J by 4 bases, leaving 12 bases between them. Germline V gene lookup returns CDR1 SGHTA and CDR2 FQGNSA. Sequencing relied on a cDNA template that was reverse transcribed from extracted RNA. The table came from immunoSEQ multiplex PCR; TCRdb's copy has only in-frame clones and leaves some out. Among fewer than 250,000 clones listed, about three fifths were seen once. The sample holds a few counts of this clone. Its specificity is unknown. Treatment denoted: oral pan-JAK inhibitor, 5-10 mg twice daily. Samples from alopecia areata patients were lesional scalp punch biopsies and peripheral blood.

V usage is TRBV7-2 and J usage is TRBJ2-3; D is unclear. This specimen was CD4+ T cells sorted from blood, taken at week 24, from a patient treated with tofacitinib. The TCR sequence derives from a human donor with alopecia areata. In DNA, the CDR3 is TGTGCCAGCAGCTATAGTGGTTCGGCAGATACGCAGTATTTT. Its protein product is CASSYSGSADTQYF.